What follows are 21 T cell receptor beta chains derived from one specimen sequenced in a study of blood T cell repertoires in COVID-19. Here immunoSEQ multiplex PCR was the method, and the copy in TCRdb shows in-frame clones only, minus some. The sample includes 300,000 to 400,000 clones, approximately 90% of them seen just once. Sequencing input: PBMCs or T cells enriched from blood (not recorded which). The receptors derive from a woman in her thirties with acute COVID-19.

The DNA of the CDR3 is TGTGCCAGCAGTGAAGCCCTAGCGGGGAAAGATACGCAGTATTTT. Translating gives CASSEALAGKDTQYF. V gene TRBV25-1 combines with J gene TRBJ2-3; 9 nucleotides line up with TRBD2. CDR3 length: 15 amino acids. Germline V CDR1 and CDR2: MGHDK, SYGVNS. Trimming took 2 bases from V and 5 from J; bases not matched to a gene: 5.

This clone was recorded once. The chain has TRBV25-1 and TRBJ1-1; D call uncertain. Germline V gives CDR1 MGHDK, CDR2 SYGVNS. This CDR3 contains 13 residues. V dropped 7 bases and J dropped 4 bases, with 13 bases sitting between them. The CDR3, as DNA: TGTGCCAGCATCCCTCCCGGGGTCACTGAAGCTTTCTTT. Its protein product is CASIPPGVTEAFF.

The rearrangement uses TRBV5-1 and TRBJ1-1, with 12 positions matching TRBD1. With 4 bases clipped from V and 5 bases from J, the junction kept 9 bases outside the gene matches. The V gene's germline CDR1 is SGHRS and CDR2 YFSETQ. The CDR3 contains 16 residues. CDR3 sequence: CASSTQGQGAGTEAFF. The CDR3 DNA reads TGCGCCAGCAGCACCCAGGGACAGGGGGCCGGTACTGAAGCTTTCTTT. The complete variable domain, with remaining parts taken from reference TRBV5-1 and TRBJ1-1, reads KAGVTQTPRYLIKTRGQQVTLSCSPISGHRSVSWYQQTPGQGLQFLFEYFSETQRNKGNFPGRFSGRQFSNSRSEMNVSTLELGDSALYLCASSTQGQGAGTEAFFGQGTRLTVV.

This chain connects TRBV18 to TRBJ1-1; D is undetermined. The CDR3 is made up of 13 amino acids. Trimming stripped 8 bases from V and 3 bases from J, with 13 bases between. The germline V gene has CDR1 KGHSH and CDR2 LQKENI. CDR3 nucleotides: TGTGCCAGCCGAGTAGCCTTATACACTGAAGCTTTCTTT. Protein product: CASRVALYTEAFF.

The chain links TRBV10-1 to TRBJ2-1, with TRBD2 matching 8 bases. Trimming took 3 bases from V and 4 from J; bases not matched to a gene: 8. The CDR3 spans 16 residues. Germline V gives CDR1 WNHNN, CDR2 SYGVQD (reference sequence). The CDR3 reads CASSDVVSGVYNEQFF. CDR3 coding DNA: TGCGCCAGCAGTGATGTTGTTAGCGGGGTATACAATGAGCAGTTCTTC.

The rearrangement uses TRBV3-1 (or the pseudogene TRBV3-2) and TRBJ1-1; D may be TRBD1 (5 bases). Germline assignment: CDR1 LGHDT and CDR2 YNNKEL (reference sequence). The CDR3 covers 13 residues. V dropped 8 bases and J dropped 3 bases, with 13 bases sitting between them. The CDR3 DNA reads TGTGCCAGCCGGGGGGGGATACACACTGAAGCTTTCTTT. It codes for CASRGGIHTEAFF.

The V call is TRBV13, the J call TRBJ2-1, with TRBD2 matching 14 bases. The CDR3 runs 15 residues. The junction had 4 bases not matched to a gene; V was cut back by 3 bases and J by 9 bases. Germline V gives CDR1 PRHDT, CDR2 FYEKMQ (reference sequence). The CDR3 here is CASSFGTSGGGEQFF. CDR3 nucleotide sequence: TGTGCCAGCAGCTTTGGGACTAGCGGGGGAGGTGAGCAGTTCTTC.

The chain joins TRBV10-2 to TRBJ1-5; 10 bases fit TRBD1. CDR1 WSHSY and CDR2 SAAADI come from the germline V gene. The CDR3 sequence is 18 residues long. J lost 0 bases, V lost 2 bases, and 7 bases had no gene match. CDR3 DNA: TGCGCCAGCAGTGAGAGGGGACAGGGGACTTATAGCAATCAGCCCCAGCATTTT. It specifies CASSERGQGTYSNQPQHF.

The chain links TRBV19 to TRBJ2-7; no clear D. There are 13 residues in the CDR3. CDR1 LNHDA and CDR2 SQIVND come from the germline V gene (reference sequence). The V and J ends lost 10 bases and 1 base respectively, with 14 bases between them. The CDR3 reads CATYEAASYEQYF. CDR3 sequence (DNA): TGTGCCACGTACGAGGCAGCTTCCTACGAGCAGTACTTC.

The CDR3 DNA reads as TGTGCCACCAGTGAGGGGACAGGGAAGTTTGGACAGCCCCAGCATTTT. Translating it yields CATSEGTGKFGQPQHF. The J gene is TRBJ1-5, the V gene TRBV24-1; 9 bases are shared with TRBD1. This CDR3 region has 16 residues. From germline, CDR1 is KGHDR and CDR2 SFDVKD. V trimming: 4 bases; J trimming: 7 bases; junction bases outside the gene matches: 10.

This chain joins TRBV29-1 and TRBJ1-1; tentative D call: TRBD1 (5 bases). There are 12 residues in the CDR3. V was clipped by 7 bases and J by 5 bases, with 14 bases between them. CDR1 is SQVTM and CDR2 is ANQGSEA in the germline V gene. CDR3 nucleotides: TGCAGCGCCGGCCAGGGAAGGACTGAAGCTTTCTTT. This translates into CSAGQGRTEAFF.

The V gene is TRBV19, the J gene TRBJ2-3; 9 bases fit TRBD2. CDR1 is LNHDA and CDR2 is SQIVND in the germline V gene (reference sequence). The V gene end was trimmed by 6 bases and the J gene end by 2 bases; junction bases not matched to a gene: 3. The length of the CDR3 is 14 residues. The CDR3 DNA follows: TGTGCCAGTAGACCTAGCGGGGCCACAGATACGCAGTATTTT. Translated, it gives CASRPSGATDTQYF.

The chain uses TRBV5-1 and TRBJ2-7, with D tentatively TRBD1 (5 bases). The CDR3 sequence is 14 residues long. V gave up 4 bases and J gave up 0 bases, with 11 bases separating them. Germline V gene data show CDR1 as SGHRS and CDR2 as YFSETQ. CDR3 loop: CASSVRQPSYEQYF. DNA of the CDR3: TGCGCCAGCAGCGTAAGACAGCCCTCCTACGAGCAGTACTTC. The full variable domain, completed using reference TRBV5-1 and TRBJ2-7, is KAGVTQTPRYLIKTRGQQVTLSCSPISGHRSVSWYQQTPGQGLQFLFEYFSETQRNKGNFPGRFSGRQFSNSRSEMNVSTLELGDSALYLCASSVRQPSYEQYFGPGTRLTVT.

J is TRBJ2-2 and V is TRBV7-9; 7 bases agree with TRBD2. Germline CDR1 reads SEHNR; CDR2 reads FQNEAQ (reference sequence). V shed 4 bases and J 6 bases; nucleotides not matched to a gene: 11. The CDR3 sequence is 16 residues long. CDR3 residues: CASSSRLAEEAGELFF. Written as DNA, the CDR3 is TGTGCCAGCAGCTCCAGACTAGCCGAGGAAGCCGGGGAGCTGTTTTTT.

Only a few counts were recorded for this clone. The chain is built from TRBV28 and TRBJ1-2, with D tentatively TRBD1 (6 bases). Per germline, CDR1 MDHEN and CDR2 SYDVKM. V was trimmed by 9 bases and J by 7 bases, leaving 15 bases between them. The CDR3 is made up of 12 amino acids. The CDR3 region has the DNA TGTGCCAGTTTCAGTGGGGGCGTTGGCTACACCTTC. Translating it yields CASFSGGVGYTF.

This chain uses TRBV3-1 (or the pseudogene TRBV3-2) with TRBJ1-1, with D unresolved. This CDR3 has 14 residues. Per the germline V gene, CDR1 is LGHDT and CDR2 is YNNKEL (reference sequence). V gave up 1 base and J gave up 6 bases, with 12 bases separating them. The CDR3 DNA follows: TGTGCCAGCAGCCAAGCTTCGAGGGTCGCTGAAGCTTTCTTT. Protein sequence: CASSQASRVAEAFF.

J is TRBJ2-7 and V is TRBV7-2; D perhaps matches TRBD2 (6 bases). This CDR3 region has 14 residues. V was cut by 6 bases and J by 2 bases, with 14 bases left in between. Germline V lookup: CDR1 SGHTA, CDR2 FQGNSA. In DNA, the CDR3 is TGTGCCAGCAGACCCCGTGGCGGGACCTACGAGCAGTACTTC. Amino acids: CASRPRGGTYEQYF.

Here the CDR3 DNA reads TGTGCCAGTAGTATCGGCCTAGCGGACCAAGAGACCCAGTACTTC. This encodes CASSIGLADQETQYF. V usage is TRBV19 and J usage is TRBJ2-5, with 7 bases identical to TRBD2. CDR1 and CDR2 from the germline V gene are LNHDA and SQIVND (reference sequence). V dropped 3 bases and J dropped 0; count of bases not matched to a gene: 4. CDR3 length: 15 residues.

The chain couples TRBV10-1 to TRBJ1-4, with 7 bases that match TRBD1. The CDR3 has 15 residues. From germline, CDR1 is WNHNN and CDR2 SYGVQD (reference sequence). V was clipped by 2 bases and J by 4 bases; unmatched bases: 4. The DNA for the CDR3 is TGCGCCAGCAGTGAGACAGGGGAAAGTAATGAAAAACTGTTTTTT. It yields the protein CASSETGESNEKLFF.

The genes are TRBV4-1 and TRBJ1-3; no clear D. CDR1 is MGHRA, CDR2 YSYEKL, per germline. Deletions cut 2 bases from V and 8 bases from J, with 16 bases between. The CDR3 consists of 15 residues. The CDR3 reads CASSQSFPGLDTIYF. DNA for the CDR3: TGCGCCAGCAGCCAATCCTTTCCCGGGTTGGACACCATATATTTT.

The chain recombines TRBV6-5 with TRBJ1-6, with a weak D call TRBD1 (5 bases). V was shortened by 10 bases and J by 5 bases, with 9 bases between the two germline ends. The length of the CDR3 is 12 residues. The germline V gene has CDR1 MNHEY and CDR2 SVGAGI. The CDR3 loop reads CAIDRNNSPLHF. The CDR3 DNA reads as TGTGCCATCGACAGAAATAATTCACCCCTCCACTTT.